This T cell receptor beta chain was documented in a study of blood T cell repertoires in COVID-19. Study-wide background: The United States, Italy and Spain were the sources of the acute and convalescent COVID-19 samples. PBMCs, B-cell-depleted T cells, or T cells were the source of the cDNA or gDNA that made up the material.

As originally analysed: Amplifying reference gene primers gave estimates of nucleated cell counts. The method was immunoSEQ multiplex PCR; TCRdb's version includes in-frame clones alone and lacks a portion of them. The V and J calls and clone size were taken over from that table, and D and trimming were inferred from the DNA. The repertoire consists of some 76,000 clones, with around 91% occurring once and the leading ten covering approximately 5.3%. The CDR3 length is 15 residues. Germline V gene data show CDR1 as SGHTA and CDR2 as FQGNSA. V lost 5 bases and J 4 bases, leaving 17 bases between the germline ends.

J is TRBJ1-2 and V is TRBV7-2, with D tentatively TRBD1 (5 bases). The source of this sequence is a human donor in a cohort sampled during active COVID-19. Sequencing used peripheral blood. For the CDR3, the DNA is TGTGCCAGCAGCCCCGCGGTGGCGGGGGGCTATGGCTACACCTTC. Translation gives CASSPAVAGGYGYTF. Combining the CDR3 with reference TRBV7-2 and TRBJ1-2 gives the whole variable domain GAGVSQSPSNKVTEKGKDVELRCDPISGHTALYWYRQSLGQGLEFLIYFQGNSAPDKSGLPSDRFSAERTGGSVSTLTIQRTQQEDSAVYLCASSPAVAGGYGYTFGSGTRLTVV.